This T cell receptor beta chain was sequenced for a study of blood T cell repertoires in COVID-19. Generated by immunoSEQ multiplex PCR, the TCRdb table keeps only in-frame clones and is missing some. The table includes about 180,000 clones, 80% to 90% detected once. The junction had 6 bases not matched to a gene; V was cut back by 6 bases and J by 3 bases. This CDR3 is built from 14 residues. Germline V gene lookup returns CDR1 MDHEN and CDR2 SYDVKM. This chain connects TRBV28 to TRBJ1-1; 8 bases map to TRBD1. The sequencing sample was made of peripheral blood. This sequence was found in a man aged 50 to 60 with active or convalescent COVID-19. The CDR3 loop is CASSSQGADTEAFF. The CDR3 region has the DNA TGTGCCAGCAGCTCCCAGGGGGCCGACACTGAAGCTTTCTTT.